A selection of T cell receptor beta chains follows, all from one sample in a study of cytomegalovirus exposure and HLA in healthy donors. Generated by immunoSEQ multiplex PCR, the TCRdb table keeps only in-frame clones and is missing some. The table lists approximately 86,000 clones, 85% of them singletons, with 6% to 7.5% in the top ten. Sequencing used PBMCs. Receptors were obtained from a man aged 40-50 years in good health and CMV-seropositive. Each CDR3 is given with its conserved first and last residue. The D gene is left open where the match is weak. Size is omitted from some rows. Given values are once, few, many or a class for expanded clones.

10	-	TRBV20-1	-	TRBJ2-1	CSVHYNEQFF	TGCAGTGTTCACTACAATGAGCAGTTCTTC
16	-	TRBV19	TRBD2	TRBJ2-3	CASTPLAGVNTDTQYF	TGTGCCAGTACCCCCCTAGCGGGGGTTAACACAGATACGCAGTATTTT
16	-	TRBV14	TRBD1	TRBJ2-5	CASSQIGTGKPETQYF	TGTGCCAGCAGCCAAATCGGGACAGGGAAACCTGAGACCCAGTACTTC
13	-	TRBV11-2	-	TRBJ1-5	CASSIQENQPQHF	TGTGCCAGCAGCATACAGGAGAATCAGCCCCAGCATTTT
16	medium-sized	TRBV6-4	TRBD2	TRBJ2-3	CASSDSAGGAADTQYF	TGTGCCAGCAGTGACTCAGCGGGAGGGGCGGCAGATACGCAGTATTTT
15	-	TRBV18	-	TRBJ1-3	CASSPSGLWGNTIYF	TGTGCCAGCTCACCATCAGGGTTGTGGGGAAACACCATATATTTT
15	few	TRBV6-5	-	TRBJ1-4	CASSYGQGGREKLFF	TGTGCCAGCAGTTACGGGCAGGGAGGGAGGGAAAAACTGTTTTTT
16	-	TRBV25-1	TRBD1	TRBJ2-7	CASSDFRTGGKDEQYF	TGTGCCAGTAGTGATTTCCGGACAGGGGGCAAGGACGAGCAGTACTTC
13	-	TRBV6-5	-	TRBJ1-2	CASSWDKNYGYTF	TGTGCCAGCAGTTGGGACAAAAACTATGGCTACACCTTC
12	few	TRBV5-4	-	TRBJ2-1	CASSLGVNEQFF	TGTGCCAGCAGCTTGGGAGTAAATGAGCAGTTCTTC
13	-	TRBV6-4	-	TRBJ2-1	CASSRERYNEQFF	TGTGCCAGCTCGAGGGAGAGATACAATGAGCAGTTCTTC
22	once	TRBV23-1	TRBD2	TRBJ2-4	CASSQYSPAPSGGADAKNIQYF	TGCGCCAGCAGTCAATATTCCCCAGCCCCTAGCGGGGGGGCCGATGCCAAAAACATTCAGTACTTC
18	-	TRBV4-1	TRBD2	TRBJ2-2	CASSQDPSSGGMVGELFF	TGCGCCAGCAGCCAAGACCCTTCTAGCGGGGGGATGGTCGGGGAGCTGTTTTTT
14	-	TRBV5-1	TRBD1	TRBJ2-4	CASSLGDSKNIQYF	TGCGCCAGCAGCTTGGGGGACAGCAAAAACATTCAGTACTTC
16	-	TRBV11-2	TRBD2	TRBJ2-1	CASSLLGLAGSNEQFF	TGTGCCAGCAGCTTACTCGGACTAGCGGGTAGCAATGAGCAGTTCTTC
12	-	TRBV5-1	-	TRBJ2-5	CASSPSTETQYF	TGCGCCAGCAGCCCCTCGACAGAAACCCAGTACTTC
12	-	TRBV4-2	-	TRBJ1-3	CASTKEGNTIYF	TGTGCCAGCACCAAGGAGGGAAACACCATATATTTT
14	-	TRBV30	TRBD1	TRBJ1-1	CAWRGQGGGTEAFF	TGTGCCTGGAGAGGACAGGGTGGGGGAACTGAAGCTTTCTTT
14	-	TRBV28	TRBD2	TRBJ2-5	CASSLAGDTETQYF	TGTGCCAGCAGCTTAGCGGGTGACACCGAGACCCAGTACTTC
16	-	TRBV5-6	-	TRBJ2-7	CASSRFRGKRSYEQYF	TGTGCCAGCAGCCGATTCAGGGGCAAACGCTCCTACGAGCAGTACTTC
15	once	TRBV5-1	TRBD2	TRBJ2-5	CASKVAGGPLETQYF	TGCGCCAGCAAGGTAGCGGGGGGGCCCCTGGAGACCCAGTACTTC
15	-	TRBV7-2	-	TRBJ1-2	CASSLFDSTYYGYTF	TGTGCCAGCAGCTTATTCGACAGCACCTACTATGGCTACACCTTC
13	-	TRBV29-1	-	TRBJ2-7	CSVEWSGVHEQYF	TGCAGCGTTGAATGGAGTGGAGTCCACGAGCAGTACTTC
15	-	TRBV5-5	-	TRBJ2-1	CASSSEITGLNEQFF	TGTGCCAGCAGCTCGGAAATCACAGGGTTGAATGAGCAGTTCTTC